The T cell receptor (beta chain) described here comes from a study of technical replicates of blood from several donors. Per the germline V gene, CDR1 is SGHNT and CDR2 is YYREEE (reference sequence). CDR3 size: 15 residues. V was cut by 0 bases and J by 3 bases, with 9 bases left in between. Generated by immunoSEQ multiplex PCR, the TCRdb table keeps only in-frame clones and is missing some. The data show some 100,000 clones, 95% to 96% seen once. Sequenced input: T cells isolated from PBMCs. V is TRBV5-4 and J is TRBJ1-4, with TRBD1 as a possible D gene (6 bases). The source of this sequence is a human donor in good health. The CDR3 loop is CASSLGGGANEKLFF. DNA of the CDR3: TGTGCCAGCAGCTTGGGAGGGGGAGCTAATGAAAAACTGTTTTTT. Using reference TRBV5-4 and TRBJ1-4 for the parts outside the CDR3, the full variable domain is ETGVTQSPTHLIKTRGQQVTLRCSSQSGHNTVSWYQQALGQGPQFIFQYYREEENGRGNFPPRFSGLQFPNYSSELNVNALELDDSALYLCASSLGGGANEKLFFGSGTQLSVL.